A selection of T cell receptor beta chains follows, all from one sample in a study of beta chain features in type 1 diabetes. This table comes from immunoSEQ multiplex PCR, and its TCRdb copy is limited to in-frame clones, with some not included. Altogether 150,000 to 200,000 clones are present, more than 60% being singletons, with the ten largest covering 0.08% to 0.1%. Sequencing was carried out using naive CD4+ T cells from blood. The source of these receptors is a man aged 25-40 years with type 1 diabetes. Each CDR3 is given with its conserved first and last residue. Each record gives: D gene, V gene, J gene, clone size, CDR3 protein, CDR3 DNA. D genes are given only for firm matches. Clone size is not always given. Where it is, it says once, few, many or a class for expanded clones.

>TRBD2|TRBV30|TRBJ2-1|.
CACLLTSGGVDNEQFF
TGTGCCTGTCTCCTCACTAGCGGGGGGGTAGACAATGAGCAGTTCTTC
>.|TRBV30|TRBJ2-3|.
CAWIGPDTQYF
TGTGCCTGGATAGGGCCAGATACGCAGTATTTT
>.|TRBV4-3|TRBJ2-3|.
CASSQLYGGADTQYF
TGCGCCAGCAGCCAACTTTACGGGGGCGCAGATACGCAGTATTTT
>TRBD2|TRBV18|TRBJ2-1|.
CASSPPGRGDYEQFF
TGTGCCAGCTCACCACCCGGACGGGGGGATTATGAGCAGTTCTTC
>.|TRBV25-1|TRBJ1-6|.
CASSVNSNSPLHF
TGTGCCAGCAGTGTAAACAGCAATTCACCCCTCCACTTT
>TRBD1|TRBV4-3|TRBJ2-7|.
CASSQVPGGGSDYEQYF
TGCGCCAGCAGCCAAGTCCCAGGGGGTGGTTCCGACTACGAGCAGTACTTC
>.|TRBV28|TRBJ2-2|.
CASSSPRGLSTGELFF
TGTGCCAGCAGTTCCCCTCGAGGGTTAAGCACCGGGGAGCTGTTTTTT
>.|TRBV9|TRBJ1-2|.
CASSPRRPGDGYTF
TGTGCCAGCAGCCCCCGTAGGCCGGGGGATGGCTACACCTTC
>.|TRBV13|TRBJ2-1|few
CASSLDRGANNEQFF
TGTGCCAGCAGCTTAGATCGGGGGGCGAACAATGAGCAGTTCTTC
>TRBD1|TRBV5-6|TRBJ2-7|.
CASSLDGQGTSEQYF
TGTGCCAGCAGCTTGGACGGACAGGGTACATCCGAGCAGTACTTC
>.|TRBV5-1|TRBJ2-3|.
CASSLEGSTDTQYF
TGCGCCAGCAGCCTGGAAGGGAGCACAGATACGCAGTATTTT
>.|TRBV5-4|TRBJ1-1|.
CAAAYGMNTEAFF
TGTGCCGCAGCCTATGGTATGAACACTGAAGCTTTCTTT
>TRBD1|TRBV30|TRBJ2-5|.
CAWRTGPIQETQYF
TGTGCCTGGCGGACAGGCCCTATCCAAGAGACCCAGTACTTC
>.|TRBV4-1|TRBJ2-3|.
CASSQDIRTSGNTDTQYF
TGCGCCAGCAGCCAAGACATAAGAACGTCCGGGAACACAGATACGCAGTATTTT
>.|TRBV27|TRBJ1-2|.
CASSFRQGYGYTF
TGTGCCAGCAGTTTTAGGCAGGGGTATGGCTACACCTTC
>.|TRBV7-2|TRBJ2-5|.
CASSLASPVLETQYF
TGTGCCAGCAGCTTAGCGAGCCCGGTGCTAGAGACCCAGTACTTC
>.|TRBV2|TRBJ1-2|.
CASSVTGLGGYTF
TGTGCCAGCAGCGTAACAGGGCTTGGGGGCTACACCTTC
>.|TRBV29-1|TRBJ2-7|.
CSVEDRDGYEQYF
TGCAGCGTTGAAGATCGTGACGGCTACGAGCAGTACTTC
>.|TRBV6-6|TRBJ1-1|few
CASTLTDANTEAFF
TGTGCCAGCACCCTTACGGATGCGAACACTGAAGCTTTCTTT
>.|TRBV7-2|TRBJ2-7|.
CASSWGGQSYEQYF
TGTGCCAGCAGCTGGGGTGGGCAGAGCTACGAGCAGTACTTC
>.|TRBV2|TRBJ1-1|.
CASSEEWTTEAFF
TGTGCCAGCAGTGAGGAGTGGACCACTGAAGCTTTCTTT
>.|TRBV6-4|TRBJ2-3|.
CASGRGDTQYF
TGTGCCAGCGGCCGGGGAGATACGCAGTATTTT
>.|TRBV5-1|TRBJ1-2|.
CASSLADYGYTF
TGCGCCAGCAGCTTGGCCGACTATGGCTACACCTTC
>TRBD2|TRBV7-9|TRBJ2-2|.
CASTVAGGTGELFF
TGTGCCAGCACCGTAGCGGGAGGCACCGGGGAGCTGTTTTTT
>.|TRBV4-3|TRBJ1-3|.
CASSQVQGEGNTIYF
TGCGCCAGCAGCCAAGTCCAAGGGGAAGGAAACACCATATATTTT
>.|TRBV4-3|TRBJ1-3|once
CASSQDIPSPRENTIYF
TGCGCCAGCAGCCAAGATATTCCCTCGCCTCGGGAAAACACCATATATTTT
>TRBD1|TRBV10-2|TRBJ2-3|.
CASSESLPGQAHF
TGCGCCAGCAGTGAGTCCCTTCCGGGACAGGCCCATTTT
>TRBD1|TRBV30|TRBJ1-2|.
CAWSVRQGYGYTF
TGTGCCTGGAGTGTACGACAGGGCTATGGCTACACCTTC